This T cell receptor (beta chain) originates from a study of beta chain features in type 1 diabetes. Comment on this clone: Antigen unknown.

The sequenced template was cDNA made from the entire isolated RNA. Sequenced by immunoSEQ multiplex PCR; TCRdb stores in-frame clones only, minus some. The sample lists a few hundred thousand clones, roughly a tenth seen once, with 0.55% to 0.75% in the top ten. General study findings and limits: Moderately but significantly shorter TCRB CDR3s were found in Type 1 diabetes patients in all four CD4+ subsets.

This CDR3 has 16 residues. CDR1 and CDR2 from the germline V gene are MDHEN and SYDVKM. V was shortened by 6 bases and J by 7 bases, with 21 bases between the two germline ends. The sequence was collected from a man aged 25 to 45 with type 1 diabetes. The source material was central memory CD4+ T cells from blood. The V gene is TRBV28, the J gene TRBJ1-4; TRBD1 is a possible D gene (5 bases). CDR3 protein: CASSTAGRRAGEKLFF. DNA of the CDR3: TGTGCCAGCAGCACGGCAGGGCGTCGGGCGGGTGAAAAACTGTTTTTT.